The source of this TCR beta chain is a study of blood T cell repertoires in COVID-19. Sequencing was performed with immunoSEQ multiplex PCR; in TCRdb, only in-frame clones are kept and a portion is missing. The sample lists about 85,000 clones, about 90% seen once, with roughly 4.8% in the top ten. Sequenced sample: peripheral blood. The sequence was collected from a woman of 80 years or more with acute or convalescent COVID-19.

For the CDR3, the DNA is TGTGCCAGCAGCTGGACCGGGACTTTGGTGCTCAATGAGCAGTTCTTC. Amino acid sequence: CASSWTGTLVLNEQFF. V gene TRBV5-5 combines with J gene TRBJ2-1; maybe TRBD2 (6 bases). The CDR3 spans 16 residues. Germline V gene data show CDR1 as SGHKS and CDR2 as YYEKEE (reference sequence). V dropped 3 bases and J dropped 6 bases, with 19 bases sitting between them.